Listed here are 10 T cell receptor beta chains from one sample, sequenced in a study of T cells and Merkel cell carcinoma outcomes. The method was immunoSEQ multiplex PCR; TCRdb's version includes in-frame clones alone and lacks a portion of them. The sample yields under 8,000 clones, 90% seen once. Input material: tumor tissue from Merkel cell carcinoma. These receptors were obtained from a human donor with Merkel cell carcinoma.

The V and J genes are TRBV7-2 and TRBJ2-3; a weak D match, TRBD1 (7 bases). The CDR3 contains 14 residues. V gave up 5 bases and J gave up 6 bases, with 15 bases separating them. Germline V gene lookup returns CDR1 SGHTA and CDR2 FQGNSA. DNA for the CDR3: TGTGCCAGCAGCCTCGGAGGGGGCGGGGATACGCAGTATTTT. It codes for CASSLGGGGDTQYF.

The CDR3 reads CASSPEGQGAYEQYV. The CDR3 bases are TGTGCCAGCTCACCAGAGGGACAGGGGGCCTACGAGCAGTACGTC. J is TRBJ2-7 and V is TRBV18; 11 bases agree with TRBD1. Germline CDR1 and CDR2: KGHSH and LQKENI. The CDR3 contains 15 residues. The V segment lost 2 bases and the J segment 2 bases; nucleotides outside the gene matches: 2.

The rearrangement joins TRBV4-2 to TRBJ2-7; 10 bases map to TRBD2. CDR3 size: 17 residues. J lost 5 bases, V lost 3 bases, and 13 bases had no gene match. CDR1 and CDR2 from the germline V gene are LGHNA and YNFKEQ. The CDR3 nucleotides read TGTGCCAGCAGCCACGGCCCGGGGCTAGCGGGGGTACACGAGCAGTACTTC. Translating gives CASSHGPGLAGVHEQYF.

CDR3 sequence reads: CASSFRGKEDGYTF. The CDR3 bases are TGTGCCAGCAGCTTTCGGGGAAAGGAGGATGGCTACACCTTC. The genes are TRBV7-9 and TRBJ1-2; D ambiguous. This CDR3 has 14 residues. Trimming took off 3 bases at V and 6 bases at J, with 14 bases between the two ends. The germline V gene encodes CDR1 SEHNR and CDR2 FQNEAQ (reference sequence).

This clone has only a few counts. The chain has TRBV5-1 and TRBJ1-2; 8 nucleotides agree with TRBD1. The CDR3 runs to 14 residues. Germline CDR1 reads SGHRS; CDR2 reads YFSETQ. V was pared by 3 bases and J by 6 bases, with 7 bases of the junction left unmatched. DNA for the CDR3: TGCGCCAGCAGCTCGACAGGGGAGATCAATGGCTACACCTTC. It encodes CASSSTGEINGYTF.

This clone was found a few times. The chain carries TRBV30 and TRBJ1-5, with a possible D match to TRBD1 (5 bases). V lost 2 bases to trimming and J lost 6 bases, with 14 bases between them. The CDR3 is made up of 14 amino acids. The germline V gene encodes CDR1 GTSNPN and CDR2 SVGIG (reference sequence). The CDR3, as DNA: TGTGCCTGGAGTCAGTCCCAGGGACGTCAGCCCCAGCATTTT. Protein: CAWSQSQGRQPQHF.

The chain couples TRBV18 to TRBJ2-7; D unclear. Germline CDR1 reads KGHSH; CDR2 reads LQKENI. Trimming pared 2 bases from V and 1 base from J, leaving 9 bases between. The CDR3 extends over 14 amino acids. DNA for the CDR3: TGTGCCAGCTCACCAAATGGCGATTCCTACGAGCAGTACTTC. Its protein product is CASSPNGDSYEQYF.

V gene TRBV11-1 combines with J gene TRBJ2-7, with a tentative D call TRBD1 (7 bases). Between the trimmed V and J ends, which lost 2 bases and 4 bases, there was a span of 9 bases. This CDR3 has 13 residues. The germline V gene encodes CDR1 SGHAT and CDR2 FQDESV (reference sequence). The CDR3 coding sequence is TGTGCCAGCAGCTTACCAGGGGGGTACGAGCAGTACTTC. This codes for CASSLPGGYEQYF.

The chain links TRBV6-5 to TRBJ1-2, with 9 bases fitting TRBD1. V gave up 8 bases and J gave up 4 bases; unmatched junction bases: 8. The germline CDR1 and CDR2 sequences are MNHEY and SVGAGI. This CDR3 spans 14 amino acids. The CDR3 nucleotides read TGTGCCAGCGGCACAGGGGGCGCTATCTATGGCTACACCTTC. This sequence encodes CASGTGGAIYGYTF.

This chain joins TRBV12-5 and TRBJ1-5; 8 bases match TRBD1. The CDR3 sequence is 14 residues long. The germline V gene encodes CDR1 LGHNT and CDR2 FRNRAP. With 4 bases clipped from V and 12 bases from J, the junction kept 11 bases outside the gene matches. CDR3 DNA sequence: TGTGCTAGTGGTTCAACCTCGACAGGGGCCCTCCAGCATTTT. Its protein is CASGSTSTGALQHF.